A single sample is the source of the 12 T cell receptor beta chains below, sequenced in a study of cytomegalovirus exposure and HLA in healthy donors. It was with 60 Vbeta and 13 Jbeta primers that the PCR ran. The table came from immunoSEQ multiplex PCR; TCRdb's copy has only in-frame clones and leaves some out. Of some 130,000 clones in the sample, 70% to 80% are singletons; the top ten hold around 1.8%. The sample consisted of PBMCs. The source of these receptors is a female donor in good health and CMV-seropositive.

V usage is TRBV5-4 and J usage is TRBJ2-1; 9 nucleotides align to TRBD1. CDR1 is SGHNT and CDR2 is YYREEE in the germline V gene (reference sequence). The CDR3 extends over 15 amino acids. J was trimmed by 5 bases and V by 4 bases; bases with no gene match: 7. CDR3 amino acids: CASSPTGGAHNEQFF. CDR3 sequence (DNA): TGTGCCAGCAGCCCGACAGGGGGTGCCCACAATGAGCAGTTCTTC.

This clone was found once. CDR3 DNA sequence: TGCGCCAGCAGCTTGTACAGAAGAGGACAGGGGATCGATTCACCCCTCCACTTT. Encoded protein: CASSLYRRGQGIDSPLHF. J is TRBJ1-6 and V is TRBV5-1; 9 nucleotides agree with TRBD1. The CDR3 is made up of 18 amino acids. V lost 1 base, J lost 8 bases, and 13 bases stayed unmatched. In germline, CDR1 is SGHRS, CDR2 YFSETQ.

The chain couples TRBV10-2 to TRBJ1-5, with a tentative D call TRBD1 (5 bases). The V gene's germline CDR1 is WSHSY and CDR2 SAAADI. There are 13 residues in the CDR3. The V end was cut by 4 bases, the J end by 4 bases, with 8 bases between. In DNA form, the CDR3 reads TGCGCCAGCAGTGGTTCAGGGAATCAGCCCCAGCATTTT. It codes for CASSGSGNQPQHF.

This clone occurred a few times. The V gene is TRBV5-5, the J gene TRBJ2-7; D is possibly TRBD2 (6 bases). CDR1 is SGHKS and CDR2 is YYEKEE in the germline V gene (reference sequence). The V end was cut by 4 bases, the J end by 1 base, with 21 bases between. The CDR3 length is 17 residues. CDR3 protein: CASSDLFLGLKSYEQYF. In DNA form, the CDR3 reads TGTGCCAGCAGCGACCTCTTCTTGGGACTGAAATCCTACGAGCAGTACTTC.

In DNA, the CDR3 is TGCAGCGTTGAAGGGGCGTCTAGCGGGGGCCCTAACACAGATACGCAGTATTTT. Amino acid sequence: CSVEGASSGGPNTDTQYF. V gene TRBV29-1 combines with J gene TRBJ2-3; 10 bases are shared with TRBD2. V lost 1 base, J lost 2 bases, and 12 bases stayed unmatched. This CDR3 spans 18 amino acids. Germline CDR1 and CDR2: SQVTM and ANQGSEA.

J is TRBJ2-3 and V is TRBV4-2, with 15 nucleotides matching TRBD2. CDR1 and CDR2 (germline): LGHNA, YNFKEQ. V trimming: 0 bases; J trimming: 5 bases; junction bases outside the gene matches: 6. The CDR3 totals 18 residues. In DNA, the CDR3 is TGTGCCAGCAGCCAAGATAATGGACTAGCGGGGGGGGGAGATACGCAGTATTTT. Amino acids: CASSQDNGLAGGGDTQYF.

The chain carries TRBV6-5 and TRBJ1-2; D might be TRBD1 (6 bases). The CDR3 length is 15 residues. Germline V gene data show CDR1 as MNHEY and CDR2 as SVGAGI. The V end lost 2 bases, the J end lost 1 base, and 11 bases lay between the germline ends. CDR3: CASSYGGAFNYGYTF. CDR3 bases: TGTGCCAGCAGTTACGGGGGGGCGTTTAACTATGGCTACACCTTC.

This clone has only a few counts. The rearrangement links TRBV7-2 to TRBJ2-3; D uncertain. CDR3 length equals 16 residues. Trimming removed 5 bases at V and 2 bases at J, with 17 bases between. The V gene's germline CDR1 is SGHTA and CDR2 FQGNSA. CDR3 in amino acids: CASSAQYTLITDTQYF. Written as DNA, the CDR3 is TGTGCCAGCAGCGCTCAGTATACCCTTATCACAGATACGCAGTATTTT.

The chain combines TRBV5-4 with TRBJ2-3, with TRBD2 identical over 9 bases. V trimming: 2 bases; J trimming: 5 bases; junction bases outside the gene matches: 12. Germline lookup yields CDR1 SGHNT and CDR2 YYREEE (reference sequence). This CDR3 has 17 amino acids. This CDR3 reads CASSLSVGGGALDTQYF. CDR3 nucleotides: TGTGCCAGCAGCTTAAGTGTTGGCGGGGGGGCTTTAGATACGCAGTATTTT. Full variable domain (remainder filled in from reference TRBV5-4 and TRBJ2-3): ETGVTQSPTHLIKTRGQQVTLRCSSQSGHNTVSWYQQALGQGPQFIFQYYREEENGRGNFPPRFSGLQFPNYSSELNVNALELDDSALYLCASSLSVGGGALDTQYFGPGTRLTVL.

The genes are TRBV10-3 and TRBJ2-3; D may be TRBD2 (5 bases). Germline V gives CDR1 ENHRY, CDR2 SYGVKD. V was shortened by 10 bases and J by 1 base, with 9 bases between the two germline ends. This CDR3 has 12 residues. The CDR3 nucleotides read TGTGCCACCGGGATTGGCACAGATACGCAGTATTTT. This translates into CATGIGTDTQYF.

CDR3 sequence (DNA): TGCAGCGTTGAGAGCGGCCACTTCTATGGCTACACCTTC. It yields the protein CSVESGHFYGYTF. V is TRBV29-1 and J is TRBJ1-2; D gene ambiguous. The V gene's germline CDR1 is SQVTM and CDR2 ANQGSEA. The CDR3 sequence is 13 residues long. V was shortened by 3 bases and J by 4 bases, with 12 bases between the two germline ends.

The V and J genes are TRBV5-6 and TRBJ2-5; 7 bases agree with TRBD1. The assigned J gene may be wrong: the sequence end matches TRBJ2-7 better. The CDR3 is 14 amino acids. Per the germline V gene, CDR1 is SGHDT and CDR2 is YYEEEE. CDR3 loop: CASSLGQPSYEQYF. The DNA for the CDR3 is TGTGCCAGCAGCCTGGGACAGCCCTCCTACGAGCAGTACTTC.